This TCR beta chain was captured in a study of cytomegalovirus exposure and HLA in healthy donors. The study's findings and limits: Altogether, 160 or so TCR beta chains were recorded as cytomegalovirus-associated. HLA-A and HLA-B allele assignments for most subjects were reportedly predicted accurately using TCR beta sequences. In a later analysis, several top co-occurrence clusters appeared linked to parvovirus B19, influenza, CMV and Epstein-Barr virus.

In the PCR, 60 Vbeta and 13 Jbeta primers were used. Data came from immunoSEQ multiplex PCR; TCRdb stores just in-frame clones and leaves some out. The sample lists roughly 180,000 clones, roughly 9.4% occurring once. The sample holds a few counts of this clone. Its antigen is as yet unknown. This sample includes further DNA sequences coding for the same CDR3. The study sampled nominally healthy donors, though unrecorded immune exposures were likely. The sequence was obtained from a woman under 40 in good health and CMV-seropositive. The sequenced material came from PBMCs.

CDR3 in DNA: TGTGCCAGCAGCTTAGGCCGACTAGCGGGATTCACGGAGACCCAGTACTTC. Residues: CASSLGRLAGFTETQYF. This chain connects TRBV7-7 to TRBJ2-5, with TRBD2 matching over 11 bases. Germline lookup yields CDR1 SSHAT and CDR2 FNYEAQ (reference sequence). The CDR3 contains 17 residues. J was trimmed by 5 bases and V by 1 base; bases with no gene match: 9.